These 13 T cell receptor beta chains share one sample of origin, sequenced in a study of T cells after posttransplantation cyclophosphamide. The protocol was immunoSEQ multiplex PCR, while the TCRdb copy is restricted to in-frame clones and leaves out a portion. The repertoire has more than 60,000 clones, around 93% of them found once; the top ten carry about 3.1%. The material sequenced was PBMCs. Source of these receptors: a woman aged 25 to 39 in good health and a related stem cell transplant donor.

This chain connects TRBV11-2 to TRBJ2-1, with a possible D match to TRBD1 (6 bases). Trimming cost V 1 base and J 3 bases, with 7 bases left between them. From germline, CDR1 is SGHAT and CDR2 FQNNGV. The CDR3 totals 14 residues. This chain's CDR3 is CASSLGTVYNEQFF. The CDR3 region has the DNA TGTGCCAGCAGCTTAGGGACAGTCTACAATGAGCAGTTCTTC.

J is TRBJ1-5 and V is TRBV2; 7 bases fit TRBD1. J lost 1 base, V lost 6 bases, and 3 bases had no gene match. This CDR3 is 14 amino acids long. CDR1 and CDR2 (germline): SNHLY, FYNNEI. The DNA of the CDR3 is TGTGCCAGCAGCGAGGGGGCGAGCAATCAGCCCCAGCATTTT. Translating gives CASSEGASNQPQHF. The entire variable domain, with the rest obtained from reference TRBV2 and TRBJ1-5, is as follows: EPEVTQTPSHQVTQMGQEVILRCVPISNHLYFYWYRQILGQKVEFLVSFYNNEISEKSEIFDDQFSVERPDGSNFTLKIRSTKLEDSAMYFCASSEGASNQPQHFGDGTRLSIL.

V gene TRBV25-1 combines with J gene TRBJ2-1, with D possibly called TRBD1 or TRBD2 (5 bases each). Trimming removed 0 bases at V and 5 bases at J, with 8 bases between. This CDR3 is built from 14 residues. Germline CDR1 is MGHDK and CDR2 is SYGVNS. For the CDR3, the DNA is TGTGCCAGCAGTGAATACGGGGCGAACAATGAGCAGTTCTTC. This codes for CASSEYGANNEQFF.

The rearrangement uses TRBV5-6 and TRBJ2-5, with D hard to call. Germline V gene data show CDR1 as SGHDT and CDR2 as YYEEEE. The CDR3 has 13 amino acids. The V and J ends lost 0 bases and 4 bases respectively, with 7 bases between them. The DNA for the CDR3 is TGTGCCAGCAGCTTGGCCTCGAGAGAGACCCAGTACTTC. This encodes CASSLASRETQYF.

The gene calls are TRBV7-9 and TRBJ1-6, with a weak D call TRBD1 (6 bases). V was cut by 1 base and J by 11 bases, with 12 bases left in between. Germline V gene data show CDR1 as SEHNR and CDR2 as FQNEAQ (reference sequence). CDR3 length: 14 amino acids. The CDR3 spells CASSLGGGLAPLHF. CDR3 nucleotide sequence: TGTGCCAGCAGCTTAGGCGGGGGGCTGGCACCCCTCCACTTT.

As DNA, the CDR3 is TGTGCCATCAGGGGACAGGGGAATTCACCCCTCCACTTT. Translation: CAIRGQGNSPLHF. V gene TRBV10-3 combines with J gene TRBJ1-6, with 10 bases aligning to TRBD1. Germline values: CDR1 ENHRY, CDR2 SYGVKD. J lost 7 bases, V lost 6 bases, and 0 bases had no gene match. There are 13 residues in the CDR3.

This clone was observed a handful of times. The CDR3 spells CASSLVGGSNTEAFF. In DNA, the CDR3 is TGTGCCAGCAGCTTAGTAGGGGGTTCGAACACTGAAGCTTTCTTT. The chain uses TRBV7-2 and TRBJ1-1; D possibly corresponds to TRBD1 (6 bases). This CDR3 comprises 15 residues. Germline V gene data show CDR1 as SGHTA and CDR2 as FQGNSA. Deletions cut 1 base from V and 1 base from J, with 10 bases between.

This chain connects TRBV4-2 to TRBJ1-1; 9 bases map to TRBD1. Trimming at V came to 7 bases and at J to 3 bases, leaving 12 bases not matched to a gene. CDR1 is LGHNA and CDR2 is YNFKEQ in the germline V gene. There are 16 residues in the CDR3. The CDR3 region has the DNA TGTGCCAGCAACAAACCCCGGACAGGGGAGGACACTGAAGCTTTCTTT. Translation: CASNKPRTGEDTEAFF.

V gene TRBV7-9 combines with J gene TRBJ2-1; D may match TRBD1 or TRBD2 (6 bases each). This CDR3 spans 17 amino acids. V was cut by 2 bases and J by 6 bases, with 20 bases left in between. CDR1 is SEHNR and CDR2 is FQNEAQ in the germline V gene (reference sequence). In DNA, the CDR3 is TGTGCCAGCAGCTTAACGTTGGGGGGCCCTCCCCCCAATGAGCAGTTCTTC. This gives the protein CASSLTLGGPPPNEQFF.

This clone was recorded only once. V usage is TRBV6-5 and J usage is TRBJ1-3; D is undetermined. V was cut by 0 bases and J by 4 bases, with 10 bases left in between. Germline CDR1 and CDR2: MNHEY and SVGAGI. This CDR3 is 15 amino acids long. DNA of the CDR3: TGTGCCAGCAGTTACTCGTACGATCTCGGAAACACCATATATTTT. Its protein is CASSYSYDLGNTIYF.

The CDR3 bases are TGTGCCAGCAGCTCCCTCCGACTAGCTCGAGAATGGGAGCAGTACTTC. This encodes CASSSLRLAREWEQYF. The rearrangement uses TRBV5-6 and TRBJ2-7; 7 bases are a match to TRBD2. The CDR3 length is 16 residues. V shed 3 bases, J shed 7 bases, and the junction held 16 bases outside the gene matches. CDR1 is SGHDT and CDR2 is YYEEEE in the germline V gene.

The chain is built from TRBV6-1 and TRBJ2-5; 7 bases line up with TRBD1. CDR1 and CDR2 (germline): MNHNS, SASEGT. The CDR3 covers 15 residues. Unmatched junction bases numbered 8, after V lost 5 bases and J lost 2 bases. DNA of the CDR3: TGTGCCAGCAGTTTCCCCGGGACAGCTCAAGAGACCCAGTACTTC. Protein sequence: CASSFPGTAQETQYF.

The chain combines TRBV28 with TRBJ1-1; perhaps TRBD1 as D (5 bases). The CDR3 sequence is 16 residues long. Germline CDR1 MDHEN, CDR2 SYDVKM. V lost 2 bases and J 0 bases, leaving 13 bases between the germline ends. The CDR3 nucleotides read TGTGCCAGCAGTTTACCTAGGGGCGGTGTGAACACTGAAGCTTTCTTT. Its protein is CASSLPRGGVNTEAFF.